This TCR beta chain was profiled in a study of shared clonotypes between healthy human individuals. Study information: The cohort had two women and three men, ages 18 to 49. The study used three CD4 naive, three CD4 memory, two CD8 naive and one CD8 memory plate per donor. Study-level results: It was the non-shared clonotypes that had lower generation probabilities than clonotypes shared by all four donors. Naive subsets generally exceeded memory subsets in estimated richness.

Data came from immunoSEQ multiplex PCR; TCRdb stores just in-frame clones and leaves some out. The table records some 2,500,000 clones, approximately 94% of them present only once. Trimming pared 0 bases from V and 0 bases from J, leaving 2 bases between. Germline CDR1 and CDR2: SGHNT and YENEEA. This CDR3 spans 14 amino acids. Concerning this clone itself: Its target is unknown.

V gene TRBV11-3 combines with J gene TRBJ2-2; D gene uncertain. Input material: naive CD4+ T cells from PBMCs. Documented subset: CD45RA+ positively selected. The source of this sequence is a man aged 18 to 29 in good health. Some clones in this sample may be carry-over from other donors' samples. The CDR3 sequence is CASSLDTNTGELFF. CDR3 in DNA: TGTGCCAGCAGCTTAGATACGAACACCGGGGAGCTGTTTTTT.